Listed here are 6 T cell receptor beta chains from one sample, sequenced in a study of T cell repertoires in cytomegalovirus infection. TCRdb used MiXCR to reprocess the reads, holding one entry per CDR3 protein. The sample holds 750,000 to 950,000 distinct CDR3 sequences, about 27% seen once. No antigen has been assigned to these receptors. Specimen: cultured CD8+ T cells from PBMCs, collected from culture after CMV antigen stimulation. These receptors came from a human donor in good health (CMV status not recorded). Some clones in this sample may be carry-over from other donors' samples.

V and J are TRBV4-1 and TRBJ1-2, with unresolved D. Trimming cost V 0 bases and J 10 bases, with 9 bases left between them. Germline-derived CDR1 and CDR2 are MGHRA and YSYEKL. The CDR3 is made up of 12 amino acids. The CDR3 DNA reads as TGCGCCAGCAGCCAAGAGGCTGAGGCCTACACCTTC. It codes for CASSQEAEAYTF.

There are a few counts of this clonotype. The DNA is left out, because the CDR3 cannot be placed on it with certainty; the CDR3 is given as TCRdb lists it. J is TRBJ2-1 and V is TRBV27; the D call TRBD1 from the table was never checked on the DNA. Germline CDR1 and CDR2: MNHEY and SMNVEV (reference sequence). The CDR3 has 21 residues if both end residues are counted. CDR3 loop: CASSSVLGQGFGLGSYNEQFF.

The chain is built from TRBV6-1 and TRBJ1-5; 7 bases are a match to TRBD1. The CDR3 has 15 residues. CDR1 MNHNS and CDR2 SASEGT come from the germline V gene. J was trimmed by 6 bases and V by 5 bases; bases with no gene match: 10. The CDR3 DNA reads TGTGCCAGCAGTTACCCCGACAGGGCCGGTCAGCCCCAGCATTTT. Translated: CASSYPDRAGQPQHF.

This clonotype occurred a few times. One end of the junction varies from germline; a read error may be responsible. The CDR3 region has the DNA TGTGCCAGCAGCCGTAATGGGCAGTTCTTC. It encodes CASSRNGQFF. The chain combines TRBV12-3 or TRBV12-4 with TRBJ2-1; D gene ambiguous. The CDR3 sequence is 10 residues long.

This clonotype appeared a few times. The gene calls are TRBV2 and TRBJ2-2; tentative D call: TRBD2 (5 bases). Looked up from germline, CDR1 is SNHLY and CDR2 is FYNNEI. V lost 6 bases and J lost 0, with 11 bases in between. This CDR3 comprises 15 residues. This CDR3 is CASRIRDTNTGELFF. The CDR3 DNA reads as TGTGCCAGCAGAATCCGGGATACGAACACCGGGGAGCTGTTTTTT.

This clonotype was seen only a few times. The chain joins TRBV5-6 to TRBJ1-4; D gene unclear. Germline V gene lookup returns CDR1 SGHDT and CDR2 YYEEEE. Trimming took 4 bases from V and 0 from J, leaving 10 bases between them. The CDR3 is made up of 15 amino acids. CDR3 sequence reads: CASSAHKTTNEKLFF. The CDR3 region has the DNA TGTGCCAGCAGCGCCCACAAAACAACTAATGAAAAACTGTTTTTT.